This T cell receptor beta chain was documented in a study of blood T cell repertoires in COVID-19. Study at large: Samples taken during acute and convalescent COVID-19 were collected in the United States, Italy and Spain. The analysed material was cDNA or gDNA that came from T cells, B-cell-depleted T cells, or PBMCs.

The CDR3 contains 15 residues. Germline assignment: CDR1 SGHTA and CDR2 FQGNSA. V was cut by 5 bases and J by 3 bases, with 13 bases left in between. Authors' data handling: Amplification of reference gene primers provided the estimated nucleated cell counts. The repertoire was sequenced with immunoSEQ multiplex PCR; TCRdb's copy has only in-frame clones and lacks some. V and J calls and clone size are as listed in that table; D and trimming were resolved from the DNA. Among approximately 77,000 clones listed, 70% to 90% were seen once. This chain joins TRBV7-2 and TRBJ2-2, with D possibly being TRBD1 (5 bases). Sequencing used peripheral blood. This TCR came from a man aged 45 to 65 with active COVID-19. The CDR3 region is CASSKGAQYTGELFF. CDR3 DNA sequence: TGTGCCAGCAGCAAAGGGGCCCAGTACACCGGGGAGCTGTTTTTT.